These 16 T cell receptor beta chains were all obtained from the same sample, sequenced in a study of T cell responses to AZD1222 COVID-19 vaccine. Profiled with immunoSEQ multiplex PCR; TCRdb holds only in-frame clones, not every one. The sample yields some 99,000 clones, more than 70% seen once. This sample comprised peripheral blood, obtained 28 days after the second AZD1222 dose. The receptors were gathered from an adult who received the AZD1222 COVID-19 vaccine.

This chain uses TRBV5-4 with TRBJ2-7; D tentatively fits TRBD1 or TRBD2 (5 bases each). CDR1 is SGHNT and CDR2 is YYREEE in the germline V gene (reference sequence). V was trimmed by 4 bases and J by 5 bases, leaving 19 bases between them. This CDR3 contains 15 residues. CDR3 sequence reads: CASSPEGRGVDEQYF. For the CDR3, the DNA is TGTGCCAGCAGCCCCGAGGGGCGCGGTGTCGACGAGCAGTACTTC. Full variable domain (rest looked up from reference TRBV5-4 and TRBJ2-7): ETGVTQSPTHLIKTRGQQVTLRCSSQSGHNTVSWYQQALGQGPQFIFQYYREEENGRGNFPPRFSGLQFPNYSSELNVNALELDDSALYLCASSPEGRGVDEQYFGPGTRLTVT.

This clone appeared a single time. V usage is TRBV10-3 and J usage is TRBJ1-1; D remains unclear. This CDR3 is 13 amino acids long. Germline assignment: CDR1 ENHRY and CDR2 SYGVKD. Trimming pared 6 bases from V and 5 bases from J, leaving 13 bases between. The CDR3 loop is CAIRPTPGTEAFF. The CDR3 nucleotides are TGTGCCATCAGACCCACCCCCGGGACTGAAGCTTTCTTT.

The chain joins TRBV5-4 to TRBJ1-4; D gene unclear. V was shortened by 0 bases and J by 6 bases, with 6 bases between the two germline ends. Germline V gives CDR1 SGHNT, CDR2 YYREEE (reference sequence). This CDR3 has 13 amino acids. The CDR3 bases are TGTGCCAGCAGCTTGGTTGGTCATGAAAAACTGTTTTTT. The encoded protein is CASSLVGHEKLFF.

The gene calls are TRBV4-2 and TRBJ2-3, with TRBD2 matching 9 bases. The CDR3 has 16 residues. The germline CDR1 and CDR2 sequences are LGHNA and YNFKEQ. The trim removed 0 bases at V and 4 bases at J, leaving 5 bases unmatched. In DNA form, the CDR3 reads TGTGCCAGCAGCCAAGATGAGGCGGGAGGGCCAGATACGCAGTATTTT. Translation: CASSQDEAGGPDTQYF.

V usage is TRBV7-9 and J usage is TRBJ2-1; D not certain. Germline V gives CDR1 SEHNR, CDR2 FQNEAQ (reference sequence). The CDR3 is made up of 14 amino acids. Trimming took 7 bases from V and 0 from J, leaving 10 bases between them. The CDR3 bases are TGTGCCAGCAAGTCCTTCAGCTCCTACAATGAGCAGTTCTTC. Protein sequence: CASKSFSSYNEQFF.

In nucleotides, the CDR3 is TGTGCCAGTAGTCACGGACTAGCGGGAGAGTCGTTCTTC. Its protein is CASSHGLAGESFF. The chain has TRBV19 and TRBJ2-1; 13 positions match TRBD2. V shed 5 bases and J 15 bases; nucleotides not matched to a gene: 7. This CDR3 region has 13 residues. Per germline, CDR1 LNHDA and CDR2 SQIVND (reference sequence).

The chain recombines TRBV11-1 with TRBJ1-2, with D unclear. Trimming removed 1 base from V and 5 bases from J, with 8 bases in between. CDR1 and CDR2 from the germline V gene are SGHAT and FQDESV (reference sequence). The CDR3 extends over 13 amino acids. CDR3 protein: CASSLVPTYGYTF. The CDR3 region has the DNA TGTGCCAGCAGCTTAGTTCCGACGTATGGCTACACCTTC.

The V gene is TRBV28, the J gene TRBJ1-2; a possible D gene is TRBD1 (5 bases). The germline CDR1 and CDR2 sequences are MDHEN and SYDVKM. The CDR3 is 12 amino acids. The V and J ends lost 5 bases and 5 bases respectively, with 9 bases between them. The CDR3 DNA reads TGTGCCAGCAGTGGGACTTTTTATGGCTACACCTTC. This codes for CASSGTFYGYTF.

The CDR3 protein is CASSSQLETQYF. The CDR3 region has the DNA TGCGCCAGCAGCTCCCAATTAGAGACCCAGTACTTC. The V and J genes are TRBV5-1 and TRBJ2-5, with D hard to call. V lost 3 bases, J lost 4 bases, and 7 bases lay in between. Germline V lookup: CDR1 SGHRS, CDR2 YFSETQ. This CDR3 contains 12 residues. The variable domain in full, completed from reference TRBV5-1 and TRBJ2-5, reads KAGVTQTPRYLIKTRGQQVTLSCSPISGHRSVSWYQQTPGQGLQFLFEYFSETQRNKGNFPGRFSGRQFSNSRSEMNVSTLELGDSALYLCASSSQLETQYFGPGTRLLVL.

The V and J genes are TRBV29-1 and TRBJ1-5; D possibly corresponds to TRBD1 (6 bases). Trimming took off 2 bases at V and 5 bases at J, with 10 bases between the two ends. The CDR3 runs to 13 residues. Germline V gene data show CDR1 as SQVTM and CDR2 as ANQGSEA. CDR3 in DNA: TGCAGCGTTGAAATGTCAGGGGATCAGCCCCAGCATTTT. Protein: CSVEMSGDQPQHF.

The genes are TRBV5-1 and TRBJ2-6; no firm D call. There are 16 residues in the CDR3. Germline V CDR1 and CDR2: SGHRS, YFSETQ. V was trimmed by 4 bases and J by 2 bases, leaving 13 bases between them. The CDR3 loop is CASSPILAAGANVLTF. The CDR3 nucleotides read TGCGCCAGCAGCCCGATCCTGGCTGCTGGGGCCAACGTCCTGACTTTC.

CDR3 loop: CATKKSGTDYGYTF. For the CDR3, the DNA is TGTGCCACCAAGAAGTCCGGGACGGACTATGGCTACACCTTC. V gene TRBV10-3 combines with J gene TRBJ1-2, with TRBD1 as a possible D gene (5 bases). Germline lookup yields CDR1 ENHRY and CDR2 SYGVKD. The length of the CDR3 is 14 residues. V shed 10 bases and J shed 3 bases, with 18 bases lying between them.

This clone was found once. The chain uses TRBV5-1 and TRBJ1-1; 7 bases line up with TRBD1. After removal of 0 bases from V and 1 base from J, the junction contained 0 bases not matched to a gene. This CDR3 contains 14 residues. CDR1 SGHRS and CDR2 YFSETQ come from the germline V gene. CDR3 coding DNA: TGCGCCAGCAGCTTGGACAGGGGGAACACTGAAGCTTTCTTT. It is translated as CASSLDRGNTEAFF.

The rearrangement joins TRBV9 to TRBJ2-7; maybe TRBD2 (6 bases). V lost 3 bases to trimming and J lost 1 base, with 17 bases between them. The CDR3 spans 16 residues. CDR1 is SGDLS, CDR2 YYNGEE, per germline. The CDR3 sequence is CASSAFDGSLSYEQYF. DNA of the CDR3: TGTGCCAGCAGCGCTTTCGACGGGAGTCTATCCTACGAGCAGTACTTC.

This clone was recorded only once. The chain links TRBV29-1 to TRBJ1-1; 10 bases are shared with TRBD1. V shed 7 bases and J 6 bases; nucleotides not matched to a gene: 11. CDR1 is SQVTM and CDR2 is ANQGSEA in the germline V gene. This CDR3 has 14 residues. The CDR3 sequence: CSAGGDRGIPEAFF. As DNA, the CDR3 is TGCAGCGCTGGAGGGGACAGGGGAATCCCTGAAGCTTTCTTT.

The rearrangement links TRBV28 to TRBJ2-3; D call uncertain. Germline V gene lookup returns CDR1 MDHEN and CDR2 SYDVKM. V was trimmed by 4 bases and J by 3 bases, leaving 11 bases between them. The CDR3 is 14 residues long. CDR3 bases: TGTGCCAGCAGTTACCCTGGGTCGACAGATACGCAGTATTTT. This translates into CASSYPGSTDTQYF.